The rows below give T cell receptor beta chains drawn from one sample of a study of T cells in Graves' hyperthyroidism and ophthalmopathy. TCRdb independently ran MiXCR on the multiplex PCR reads; one entry per CDR3 protein. This table has more than 300,000 distinct CDR3 sequences, roughly 17% appearing once. Specimen: blood. The receptors were sampled from a young woman with Graves' hyperthyroidism that later progressed to Graves' ophthalmopathy. The CDR3 runs from the conserved cysteine through the conserved F or W. D genes are given only for firm matches. Only some rows state a clone size, as once, few, many or a class for expanded clones.

clone_size j_call v_call d_call cdr3_nt cdr3_aa
many TRBJ1-5 TRBV3-1 - TGTGCCAGCAGCCAAGAGGGTAGCAATCAGCCCCAGCATTTT CASSQEGSNQPQHF
many TRBJ1-2 TRBV5-1 - TGCGCCAGCAGCTTGGATGGGACGGCGCTTACGCTCTATGGCTACACCTTC CASSLDGTALTLYGYTF
- TRBJ1-3 TRBV5-1 - TGCGCCAGCACCATAGGAAACACCATATATTTT CASTIGNTIYF
many TRBJ2-1 TRBV18 - TGTGCCACTACACCCAAGGGGAAGCGGACCGAGCAGTTCTTC CATTPKGKRTEQFF
many TRBJ1-1 TRBV20-1 - TGCAGTGCTAGAGACCGAGCAGGGCGAATCGCCGCTTTCTTT CSARDRAGRIAAFF
few TRBJ2-7 TRBV19 - TGTGCCAGTACCATCGGGACCGGGACCTCCTACGAGCAGTACTTC CASTIGTGTSYEQYF
few TRBJ1-2 TRBV19 - TGTGCCAGTAGTATCAGGGGAAACTATGGCTACACCTTC CASSIRGNYGYTF
many TRBJ1-5 TRBV6-6 - TGTGCCAGCAGTTACGTTCGTGATAGCAATCAGCCCCAGCATTTT CASSYVRDSNQPQHF
many TRBJ1-2 TRBV29-1 - TGCAGCGTAAACATTGAGCCCTATGGCTACACCTTC CSVNIEPYGYTF
few TRBJ1-2 TRBV28 - TGTGCCAGCAGTGCCCCGGGATTCCCGCGCGGCTACACCTTC CASSAPGFPRGYTF
- TRBJ2-5 TRBV11-2 - TGTGCCAGCAGCTCTACAGGGCTTAGCGAGACCCAGTACTTC CASSSTGLSETQYF
many TRBJ2-1 TRBV29-1 - TGCAGCGTCGGGACTCCCGACTACAATGAGCAGTTCTTC CSVGTPDYNEQFF
few TRBJ2-3 TRBV6-2/TRBV6-3 TRBD2 TGTGCCAGCAGTTACGGTGGCGGGGGGGGTGTCACAGATACGCAGTATTTT CASSYGGGGGVTDTQYF
many TRBJ2-3 TRBV3-1 TRBD2 TGTGCCAGCAGCCAAGAGGCGGCGGGCCTAGCGGGAGGTGTTGATACGCAGTATTTT CASSQEAAGLAGGVDTQYF
many TRBJ2-1 TRBV6-1 TRBD2 TGTGCCAGCAGTGTTTCAAGCGGGAGAGCCTACAATGAGCAGTTCTTC CASSVSSGRAYNEQFF
few TRBJ2-6 TRBV5-4 TRBD2 TGTGCCAGCAGCTCGGGACTAGCGGGAGGTGGGGCCAACGTCCTGACTTTC CASSSGLAGGGANVLTF
- TRBJ2-1 TRBV2 - TGTGCCAGCAGTTCCCAGACTAGTTCCAATGAGCAGTTCTTC CASSSQTSSNEQFF
many TRBJ1-6 TRBV19 TRBD1 TGTGCCAGTAGTACGACAGGGGGAAATTCACCCCTCCACTTT CASSTTGGNSPLHF
many TRBJ2-7 TRBV7-6 - TGTGCCAGCAGCTTAGCGGGGGATATGAAATACGAGCAGTACTTC CASSLAGDMKYEQYF
many TRBJ1-4 TRBV28 - TGTGCCAGCAGTCCCTCGGACTGGATTAATGAAAAACTGTTTTTT CASSPSDWINEKLFF
few TRBJ1-1 TRBV11-1 TRBD1 TGTGCCAGCAGTCCACCGGGACAGACTATGAACACTGAAGCTTTCTTT CASSPPGQTMNTEAFF
few TRBJ2-4 TRBV28 - TGTGCCAGCAGTTTGGGTCCCGCCCTAGCCAAAAACATTCAGTACTTC CASSLGPALAKNIQYF
- TRBJ2-7 TRBV19 TRBD2 TGTGCCAGTAGTATAGATCTCCTAGCGGGGCTCTACGAGCAGTACTTC CASSIDLLAGLYEQYF